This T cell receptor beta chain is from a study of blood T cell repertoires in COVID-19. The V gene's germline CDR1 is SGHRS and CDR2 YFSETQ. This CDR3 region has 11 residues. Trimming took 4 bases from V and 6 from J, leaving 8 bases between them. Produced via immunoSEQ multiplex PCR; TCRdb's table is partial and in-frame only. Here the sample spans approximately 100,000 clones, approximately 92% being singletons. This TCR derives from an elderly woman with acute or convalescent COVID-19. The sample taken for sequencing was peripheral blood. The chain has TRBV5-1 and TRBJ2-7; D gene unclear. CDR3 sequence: CASSAPGEQYF. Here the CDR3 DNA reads TGCGCCAGCAGCGCCCCGGGCGAGCAGTACTTC.